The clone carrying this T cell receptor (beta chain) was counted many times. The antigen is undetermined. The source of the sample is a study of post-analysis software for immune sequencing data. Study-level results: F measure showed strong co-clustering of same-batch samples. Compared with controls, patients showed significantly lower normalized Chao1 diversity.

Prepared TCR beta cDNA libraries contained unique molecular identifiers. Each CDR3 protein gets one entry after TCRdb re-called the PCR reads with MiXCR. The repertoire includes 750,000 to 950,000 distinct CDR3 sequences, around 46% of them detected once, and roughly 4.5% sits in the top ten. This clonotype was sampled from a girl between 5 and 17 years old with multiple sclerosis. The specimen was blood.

The CDR3 DNA sequence: TGTGCCAGCAATGGGTATGGCGCGGGACAGGGGTACGAGCAGTACTTC. It encodes CASNGYGAGQGYEQYF. V and J are TRBV5-6 and TRBJ2-7, with 10 bases lining up with TRBD1. The CDR3 runs 16 residues. The J segment lost 4 bases and the V segment lost 6 bases, leaving 13 bases of the junction unmatched. Per the germline V gene, CDR1 is SGHDT and CDR2 is YYEEEE.